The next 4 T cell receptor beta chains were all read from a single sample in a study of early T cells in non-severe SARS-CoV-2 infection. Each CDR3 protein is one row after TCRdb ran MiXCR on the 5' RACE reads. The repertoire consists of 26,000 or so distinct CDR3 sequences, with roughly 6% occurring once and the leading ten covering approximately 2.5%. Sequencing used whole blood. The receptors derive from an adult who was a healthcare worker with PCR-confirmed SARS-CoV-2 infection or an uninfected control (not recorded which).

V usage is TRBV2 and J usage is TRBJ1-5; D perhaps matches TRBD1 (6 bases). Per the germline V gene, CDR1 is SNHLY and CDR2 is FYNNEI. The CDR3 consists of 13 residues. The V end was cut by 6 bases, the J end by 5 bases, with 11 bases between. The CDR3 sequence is CASSGQSYQPQHF. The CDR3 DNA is TGTGCCAGCAGCGGACAGTCTTATCAGCCCCAGCATTTT.

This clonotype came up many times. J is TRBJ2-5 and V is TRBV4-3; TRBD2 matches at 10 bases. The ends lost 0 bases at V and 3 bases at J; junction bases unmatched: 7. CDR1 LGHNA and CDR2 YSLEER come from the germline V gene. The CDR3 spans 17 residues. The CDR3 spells CASSQDLSGGTKETQYF. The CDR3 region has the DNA TGCGCCAGCAGCCAAGATCTTAGCGGGGGGACCAAAGAGACCCAGTACTTC.

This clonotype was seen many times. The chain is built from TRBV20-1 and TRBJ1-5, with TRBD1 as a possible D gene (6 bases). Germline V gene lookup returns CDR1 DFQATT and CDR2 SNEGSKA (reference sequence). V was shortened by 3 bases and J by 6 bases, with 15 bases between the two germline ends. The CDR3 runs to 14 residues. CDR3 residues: CSASSARGGQPQHF. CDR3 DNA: TGCAGTGCTAGTTCCGCGAGGGGGGGTCAGCCCCAGCATTTT.

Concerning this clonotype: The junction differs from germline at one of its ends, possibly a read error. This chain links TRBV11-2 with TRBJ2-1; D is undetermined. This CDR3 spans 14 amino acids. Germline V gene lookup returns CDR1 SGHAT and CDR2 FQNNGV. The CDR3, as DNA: TGTGTCAGCAGCCCGCACCCAGACGGCAATGAGCAGTTCTTC. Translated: CVSSPHPDGNEQFF. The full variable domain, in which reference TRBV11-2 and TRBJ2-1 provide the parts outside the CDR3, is EAGVAQSPRYKIIEKRQSVAFWCNPISGHATLYWYQQILGQGPKLLIQFQNNGVVDDSQLPKDRFSAERLKGVDSTLKIQPAKLEDSAVYLCVSSPHPDGNEQFFGPGTRLTVL.